The present T cell receptor (beta chain) was sequenced within a study of cytomegalovirus exposure and HLA in healthy donors. Study results and caveats: As immune exposure information, only CMV serostatus was available.

As to this clone: Its specificity is unknown.

This CDR3 is built from 15 residues. The germline CDR1 and CDR2 sequences are SGDLS and YYNGEE. The V gene end was trimmed by 2 bases and the J gene end by 2 bases; junction bases not matched to a gene: 5. Although they were nominally healthy when sampled, donors likely had unrecorded immune exposures. 13 Jbeta primers and 60 Vbeta primers were used for the PCR. Libraries were prepared by immunoSEQ multiplex PCR; TCRdb keeps only in-frame clonotypes and omits some of them. Seen here are 150,000 to 200,000 clones, roughly 84% observed once, and the top ten hold 0.2% to 0.3%. V usage is TRBV9 and J usage is TRBJ2-3, with 7 positions matching TRBD2. The clonotype was recovered from a girl less than two years old in good health and CMV-seronegative. The source material was PBMCs. The CDR3 loop is CASSVQAGSTDTQYF. CDR3 bases: TGTGCCAGCAGCGTGCAAGCGGGGTCCACAGATACGCAGTATTTT.